Here is one T cell receptor (beta chain) with its context. Its antigen remains unknown. Assay: immunoSEQ multiplex PCR; the TCRdb copy retains only in-frame clones and omits some. The sample lists 50,000 to 85,000 clones, 80% to 85% occurring once. The data originate from a study of OX40 agonist ivuxolimab in advanced cancers. Study-wide results and limits: On average, CD8+ T cells had more expanded clones than CD4+.

Between the trimmed V and J ends, which lost 6 bases and 1 base, there was a span of 15 bases. This CDR3 spans 16 amino acids. Germline V gene lookup returns CDR1 LGHNT and CDR2 FRNRAP. The receptor was derived from an adult with an advanced solid tumor such as melanoma, head and neck, liver or kidney cancer. The V gene is TRBV12-5, the J gene TRBJ2-2; D uncertain. This material consisted of CD4+ or CD8+ T cells sorted from blood, taken in a trial of the OX40 agonist ivuxolimab. The CDR3 DNA follows: TGTGCTAGTGGGTTGCCAGACTTTTTGAACACCGGGGAGCTGTTTTTT. This encodes CASGLPDFLNTGELFF. The full variable domain, rest sourced from reference TRBV12-5 and TRBJ2-2, is DARVTQTPRHKVTEMGQEVTMRCQPILGHNTVFWYRQTMMQGLELLAYFRNRAPLDDSGMPKDRFSAEMPDATLATLKIQPSEPRDSAVYFCASGLPDFLNTGELFFGEGSRLTVL.